This T cell receptor beta chain is from a study of identical twins. TCRdb independently ran MiXCR on the 5' RACE reads; one entry per CDR3 protein. The table lists 400,000 to 500,000 distinct CDR3 sequences, about 18% of them singletons, with approximately 12% in the top ten. With respect to this clonotype: Its specificity is unknown. Since a much larger clone is just one base distant, this may be a read error.

Findings and limits, study-wide: Some out-of-frame alpha sequences were shared by twins, and these showed excess low generation probability.

Material: naive T cells sorted from blood. The TCR comes from a man aged 50-60 years in good health.

The CDR3 nucleotides are TGTGCCAGCAGCTTAGATTCGGTTTCCTACGAGCAGTACTTC. This gives the protein CASSLDSVSYEQYF. The chain links TRBV11-2 to TRBJ2-7; no firm D call. The CDR3 loop spans 14 amino acids. Trimming removed 0 bases from V and 1 base from J, with 7 bases in between. CDR1 is SGHAT, CDR2 FQNNGV, per germline.